The rows below give T cell receptor beta chains drawn from one sample of a study of glioma-infiltrating T cells. MiXCR, run by TCRdb on the multiplex PCR reads, gives a single entry per CDR3 protein. The table shows fewer than 250,000 distinct CDR3 sequences, with roughly 32% occurring only once. The material sequenced was glioma tissue, nonneoplastic brain tissue, or PBMCs (not recorded which). These receptors all come from a human donor with low-grade glioma or glioblastoma, undergoing nonglioma brain surgery, or in good health (not recorded which). CDR3s include the opening cysteine and the closing phenylalanine or tryptophan. A D gene is named only where the DNA matches it firmly. Clone size is stated in some rows and not others, as once, few, many or a class when expanded.

J gene: TRBJ1-1
V gene: TRBV10-3
D gene: NA
clone size: NA
CDR3 protein: CAIRPGTNTESFF
CDR3 DNA: TGTGCCATCAGGCCCGGGACGAACACTGAATCTTTCTTT

J gene: TRBJ1-4
V gene: TRBV12-3/TRBV12-4
D gene: NA
clone size: NA
CDR3 protein: CASSPGTVDSDNEKLFF
CDR3 DNA: TGTGCCAGCAGTCCGGGAACCGTGGACAGCGATAATGAAAAACTGTTTTTT

J gene: TRBJ2-3
V gene: TRBV2
D gene: NA
clone size: NA
CDR3 protein: CASSEAIKPPGLDTQYF
CDR3 DNA: TGTGCCAGCAGTGAAGCCATAAAACCTCCGGGACTAGATACGCAGTATTTT

J gene: TRBJ2-1
V gene: TRBV29-1
D gene: NA
clone size: few
CDR3 protein: CSVERAGRPNEQFF
CDR3 DNA: TGCAGCGTTGAACGGGCAGGGAGGCCCAATGAGCAGTTCTTC

J gene: TRBJ2-7
V gene: TRBV4-1
D gene: TRBD2
clone size: NA
CDR3 protein: CASSLPKGGRDNEQYF
CDR3 DNA: TGCGCCAGCAGCCTACCCAAGGGCGGGAGGGACAATGAGCAGTACTTC

J gene: TRBJ2-1
V gene: TRBV27
D gene: TRBD2
clone size: NA
CDR3 protein: CASSGLAGGVDEQFF
CDR3 DNA: TGTGCCAGCAGCGGACTAGCGGGAGGGGTGGATGAGCAGTTCTTC

J gene: TRBJ2-5
V gene: TRBV29-1
D gene: TRBD1
clone size: NA
CDR3 protein: CSVTPTTGGGETQYF
CDR3 DNA: TGCAGCGTTACCCCAACGACAGGGGGCGGTGAGACCCAGTACTTC

J gene: TRBJ2-7
V gene: TRBV6-2/TRBV6-3
D gene: NA
clone size: many
CDR3 protein: CASSLFQSFSYEQYF
CDR3 DNA: TGTGCCAGCAGTTTATTCCAGTCGTTCTCCTACGAGCAGTACTTC

J gene: TRBJ1-5
V gene: TRBV28
D gene: TRBD1
clone size: many
CDR3 protein: CASSLGRGQGNQPQHF
CDR3 DNA: TGTGCCAGCAGTTTAGGCAGGGGGCAGGGAAATCAGCCCCAGCATTTT

J gene: TRBJ2-7
V gene: TRBV27
D gene: TRBD1
clone size: many
CDR3 protein: CASSWGQGAIYEQYF
CDR3 DNA: TGTGCCAGCAGCTGGGGACAGGGGGCCATTTACGAGCAGTACTTC

J gene: TRBJ2-3
V gene: TRBV19
D gene: TRBD1
clone size: NA
CDR3 protein: CASSITGGAWADTQYF
CDR3 DNA: TGTGCCAGTAGTATTACAGGGGGCGCGTGGGCAGATACGCAGTATTTT

J gene: TRBJ2-5
V gene: TRBV2
D gene: NA
clone size: NA
CDR3 protein: CASRGMGTQYF
CDR3 DNA: TGTGCCAGCAGGGGGATGGGGACCCAGTACTTC

J gene: TRBJ1-2
V gene: TRBV7-9
D gene: TRBD1
clone size: few
CDR3 protein: CASSIDRGLSGYTF
CDR3 DNA: TGTGCCAGCAGCATTGACAGGGGGCTATCGGGCTACACCTTC

J gene: TRBJ2-7
V gene: TRBV20-1
D gene: TRBD2
clone size: many
CDR3 protein: CSALKPTSGRGEQYF
CDR3 DNA: TGCAGTGCTTTGAAACCGACTAGCGGGAGGGGGGAGCAGTACTTC

J gene: TRBJ2-5
V gene: TRBV29-1
D gene: TRBD1
clone size: many
CDR3 protein: CSLDRGSQETQYF
CDR3 DNA: TGCAGCCTCGACAGGGGGTCGCAAGAGACCCAGTACTTC

J gene: TRBJ2-7
V gene: TRBV7-2
D gene: TRBD2
clone size: NA
CDR3 protein: CASSFTPFASGTYEQYF
CDR3 DNA: TGTGCCAGCAGCTTTACGCCCTTTGCTAGCGGGACGTACGAGCAGTACTTC

J gene: TRBJ2-1
V gene: TRBV5-4
D gene: NA
clone size: once
CDR3 protein: CASSLTRVRVGEQFF
CDR3 DNA: TGTGCCAGCAGCTTGACTCGGGTTCGGGTTGGTGAGCAGTTCTTC

J gene: TRBJ1-1
V gene: TRBV27
D gene: NA
clone size: many
CDR3 protein: CASSHRQKNTEAFF
CDR3 DNA: TGTGCCAGCAGTCACAGACAGAAGAACACTGAAGCTTTCTTT

J gene: TRBJ2-1
V gene: TRBV5-1
D gene: NA
clone size: NA
CDR3 protein: CASSPGGIVQKNEQFF
CDR3 DNA: TGCGCCAGCAGCCCCGGTGGTATCGTTCAGAAAAATGAGCAGTTCTTC

J gene: TRBJ2-1
V gene: TRBV6-2/TRBV6-3
D gene: NA
clone size: many
CDR3 protein: CASSYDPDRFFDNEQFF
CDR3 DNA: TGTGCCAGCAGTTACGACCCCGACAGGTTTTTTGACAATGAGCAGTTCTTC

J gene: TRBJ1-1
V gene: TRBV7-3
D gene: NA
clone size: NA
CDR3 protein: CASSWTDSADTEAFF
CDR3 DNA: TGTGCCAGCAGTTGGACGGACAGTGCTGACACCGAAGCTTTCTTT

J gene: TRBJ2-5
V gene: TRBV2
D gene: NA
clone size: many
CDR3 protein: CASSEVYQYF
CDR3 DNA: TGTGCCAGCAGTGAAGTTTACCAGTACTTC

J gene: TRBJ1-1
V gene: TRBV25-1
D gene: NA
clone size: many
CDR3 protein: CASSEATGNTEAFF
CDR3 DNA: TGTGCCAGCAGTGAAGCGACAGGGAACACTGAAGCTTTCTTT

J gene: TRBJ2-2
V gene: TRBV5-8
D gene: NA
clone size: NA
CDR3 protein: CASSLNYPNTGELFF
CDR3 DNA: TGTGCCAGCAGCTTGAACTACCCGAACACCGGGGAGCTGTTTTTT

J gene: TRBJ2-5
V gene: TRBV3-1
D gene: NA
clone size: many
CDR3 protein: CASSQVHRIQETQYF
CDR3 DNA: TGTGCCAGCAGCCAAGTCCACAGGATCCAAGAGACCCAGTACTTC

J gene: TRBJ1-1
V gene: TRBV19
D gene: NA
clone size: many
CDR3 protein: CASSTRERGNTEAFF
CDR3 DNA: TGTGCCAGTAGTACCCGGGAGCGGGGGAACACTGAAGCTTTCTTT

J gene: TRBJ2-3
V gene: TRBV12-3/TRBV12-4
D gene: NA
clone size: many
CDR3 protein: CASRRLARTQYF
CDR3 DNA: TGTGCCAGCAGACGACTGGCTAGGACGCAGTATTTT

J gene: TRBJ2-3
V gene: TRBV2
D gene: TRBD2
clone size: many
CDR3 protein: CASRPSGSSTDTQYF
CDR3 DNA: TGTGCCAGCAGGCCTAGCGGTTCTAGCACAGATACGCAGTATTTT

J gene: TRBJ2-7
V gene: TRBV28
D gene: NA
clone size: many
CDR3 protein: CASRVRSGAYEQYF
CDR3 DNA: TGTGCCAGCAGGGTGAGGAGCGGAGCCTACGAGCAGTACTTC

J gene: TRBJ1-6
V gene: TRBV19
D gene: NA
clone size: many
CDR3 protein: CASSPDALQNSPLHF
CDR3 DNA: TGTGCCAGTAGTCCCGACGCCCTCCAGAATTCACCCCTCCACTTT

J gene: TRBJ2-2
V gene: TRBV28
D gene: NA
clone size: many
CDR3 protein: CASSLGHLNTGELFF
CDR3 DNA: TGTGCCAGCAGTCTCGGACACCTAAACACCGGGGAGCTGTTTTTT

J gene: TRBJ1-4
V gene: TRBV29-1
D gene: TRBD1
clone size: few
CDR3 protein: CSVQDRDEKLFF
CDR3 DNA: TGCAGCGTGCAGGACAGGGACGAAAAACTGTTTTTT

J gene: TRBJ1-1
V gene: TRBV27
D gene: NA
clone size: NA
CDR3 protein: CASSLTPGGQRGEAFF
CDR3 DNA: TGTGCCAGCAGTTTAACTCCAGGAGGACAGAGGGGTGAAGCTTTCTTT

J gene: TRBJ2-1
V gene: TRBV3-1
D gene: TRBD1
clone size: many
CDR3 protein: CASSPTIGQGIEQFF
CDR3 DNA: TGTGCCAGCAGCCCAACCATAGGACAGGGGATTGAGCAGTTCTTC

J gene: TRBJ2-7
V gene: TRBV4-3
D gene: TRBD1
clone size: many
CDR3 protein: CASSQGTGDSYEQYF
CDR3 DNA: TGCGCCAGCAGCCAAGGGACAGGCGACTCCTACGAGCAGTACTTC

J gene: TRBJ2-7
V gene: TRBV27
D gene: TRBD1
clone size: many
CDR3 protein: CASSFRRTGHREQYF
CDR3 DNA: TGTGCCAGCAGTTTCCGTCGGACAGGCCATCGCGAGCAGTACTTC

J gene: TRBJ1-2
V gene: TRBV12-3/TRBV12-4
D gene: TRBD1
clone size: NA
CDR3 protein: CASSLNGGGASGYTF
CDR3 DNA: TGTGCCAGCAGTTTAAATGGAGGGGGCGCGTCGGGCTACACCTTC

J gene: TRBJ2-1
V gene: TRBV24-1
D gene: NA
clone size: many
CDR3 protein: CATSDFDWDEQFF
CDR3 DNA: TGTGCCACCAGTGATTTCGACTGGGATGAGCAGTTCTTC

J gene: TRBJ2-1
V gene: TRBV20-1
D gene: NA
clone size: NA
CDR3 protein: CSARFRANEQFF
CDR3 DNA: TGCAGTGCTAGATTCCGGGCCAATGAGCAGTTCTTC

J gene: TRBJ2-3
V gene: TRBV10-3
D gene: NA
clone size: NA
CDR3 protein: CATTGSVEDTQYF
CDR3 DNA: TGTGCCACCACGGGCAGCGTGGAAGATACGCAGTATTTT

J gene: TRBJ2-3
V gene: TRBV18
D gene: NA
clone size: once
CDR3 protein: CASSPLLRSADKQYF
CDR3 DNA: TGTGCCAGCTCACCCCTCTTGCGGTCCGCAGATAAGCAGTATTTT

J gene: TRBJ2-5
V gene: TRBV7-9
D gene: NA
clone size: many
CDR3 protein: CASSLGQGAETQYF
CDR3 DNA: TGTGCCAGCAGCCTGGGACAAGGGGCAGAGACCCAGTACTTC

J gene: TRBJ1-1
V gene: TRBV5-4
D gene: NA
clone size: NA
CDR3 protein: CASSPLGTVNTEAFF
CDR3 DNA: TGTGCCAGCAGCCCCCTCGGGACGGTGAACACTGAAGCTTTCTTT

J gene: TRBJ2-1
V gene: TRBV4-3
D gene: TRBD2
clone size: many
CDR3 protein: CASSQVGTSGSNEQFF
CDR3 DNA: TGCGCCAGCAGCCAAGTCGGGACTAGCGGGAGCAATGAGCAGTTCTTC

J gene: TRBJ1-5
V gene: TRBV12-3/TRBV12-4
D gene: NA
clone size: NA
CDR3 protein: CAGRPTENQPQHF
CDR3 DNA: TGTGCCGGCAGGCCGACAGAAAATCAGCCCCAGCATTTT

J gene: TRBJ2-3
V gene: TRBV24-1
D gene: TRBD2
clone size: NA
CDR3 protein: CATGSGRVTDTQYF
CDR3 DNA: TGTGCCACCGGTAGCGGGAGAGTCACAGATACGCAGTATTTT

J gene: TRBJ2-4
V gene: TRBV6-2/TRBV6-3
D gene: NA
clone size: many
CDR3 protein: CASNSGVGAKNIQYF
CDR3 DNA: TGTGCCAGCAATTCCGGAGTAGGAGCCAAAAACATTCAGTACTTC

J gene: TRBJ2-3
V gene: TRBV24-1
D gene: NA
clone size: many
CDR3 protein: CATSDPGMKGDTDTQYF
CDR3 DNA: TGTGCCACCAGTGACCCGGGCATGAAAGGGGACACAGATACGCAGTATTTT

J gene: TRBJ1-2
V gene: TRBV28
D gene: NA
clone size: many
CDR3 protein: CASKTPTGINGYTF
CDR3 DNA: TGTGCCAGCAAGACCCCGACAGGCATAAATGGCTACACCTTC

J gene: TRBJ2-5
V gene: TRBV29-1
D gene: NA
clone size: NA
CDR3 protein: CSPWGGETQYF
CDR3 DNA: TGCAGCCCTTGGGGCGGGGAGACCCAGTACTTC

J gene: TRBJ1-5
V gene: TRBV6-2/TRBV6-3
D gene: NA
clone size: many
CDR3 protein: CASRGPRASNGQPQHF
CDR3 DNA: TGTGCCAGCAGAGGCCCCAGGGCCTCGAACGGCCAGCCCCAGCATTTT

J gene: TRBJ2-3
V gene: TRBV5-1
D gene: TRBD2
clone size: few
CDR3 protein: CASSLVAGLSDTQYF
CDR3 DNA: TGCGCCAGCAGCTTGGTAGCGGGATTGTCAGATACGCAGTATTTT

J gene: TRBJ2-7
V gene: TRBV4-1
D gene: NA
clone size: NA
CDR3 protein: CASSQDWAPEVYEQYF
CDR3 DNA: TGCGCCAGCAGCCAAGATTGGGCCCCGGAGGTCTACGAGCAGTACTTC